These 17 T cell receptor beta chains originate from one sample sequenced in a study of blood T cell repertoires in COVID-19. This table comes from immunoSEQ multiplex PCR, and its TCRdb copy is limited to in-frame clones, with some not included. In the table there are some 210,000 clones, 92% of which are singletons. The sample was peripheral blood. The receptors stem from a man between 60 and 75 years old with COVID-19, enrolled during active disease.

The rearrangement links TRBV7-2 to TRBJ2-7, with 9 bases lining up with TRBD2. Germline CDR1 reads SGHTA; CDR2 reads FQGNSA. The CDR3 loop spans 17 amino acids. With 1 base clipped from V and 0 bases from J, the junction kept 7 bases outside the gene matches. Here the CDR3 DNA reads TGTGCCAGCAGCTTAGTAGCGGGGGTTCTCAGCTCCTACGAGCAGTACTTC. This codes for CASSLVAGVLSSYEQYF.

DNA of the CDR3: TGTGCCAGCGGGTTCGGGGTGGGGACCCAGTACTTC. Translation gives CASGFGVGTQYF. V usage is TRBV28 and J usage is TRBJ2-5; TRBD2 is a possible D gene (5 bases). The CDR3 consists of 12 residues. V lost 8 bases and J lost 7, with 14 bases in between. The V gene's germline CDR1 is MDHEN and CDR2 SYDVKM.

CDR3 in amino acids: CASSLGSGGGSYNEQFF. CDR3 DNA: TGCGCCAGCAGCTTGGGTTCGGGGGGAGGGTCCTACAATGAGCAGTTCTTC. J is TRBJ2-1 and V is TRBV5-1; 7 bases match TRBD2. V gave up 0 bases and J gave up 1 base; unmatched junction bases: 7. Looked up from germline, CDR1 is SGHRS and CDR2 is YFSETQ. This CDR3 comprises 17 residues. The whole variable domain, filled in from reference TRBV5-1 and TRBJ2-1, reads KAGVTQTPRYLIKTRGQQVTLSCSPISGHRSVSWYQQTPGQGLQFLFEYFSETQRNKGNFPGRFSGRQFSNSRSEMNVSTLELGDSALYLCASSLGSGGGSYNEQFFGPGTRLTVL.

This chain joins TRBV5-1 and TRBJ1-3; 9 nucleotides align to TRBD1. The V and J ends lost 4 bases and 6 bases, in that order; junction bases with no gene match: 8. The CDR3 contains 15 residues. The germline CDR1 and CDR2 sequences are SGHRS and YFSETQ. The CDR3: CASSPGTGWENTIYF. CDR3 bases: TGCGCCAGCAGCCCTGGGACAGGGTGGGAAAACACCATATATTTT.

The chain carries TRBV5-4 and TRBJ1-1; D is unclear. This CDR3 region has 14 residues. With 0 bases removed from V and 2 bases from J, the gap between germline ends came to 8 bases. Germline CDR1 SGHNT, CDR2 YYREEE (reference sequence). The CDR3 DNA reads TGTGCCAGCAGCTTGGTAGAGCCCAACACTGAAGCTTTCTTT. As protein: CASSLVEPNTEAFF.

The chain combines TRBV5-4 with TRBJ2-7; 9 bases are shared with TRBD2. The CDR3 contains 15 residues. Germline V lookup: CDR1 SGHNT, CDR2 YYREEE (reference sequence). V was clipped by 0 bases and J by 3 bases; unmatched bases: 4. The CDR3 protein is CASSLDGGGVYEQYF. The CDR3 DNA sequence: TGTGCCAGCAGCTTGGATGGCGGGGGGGTCTACGAGCAGTACTTC.

The chain carries TRBV28 and TRBJ1-3; possibly TRBD1 for D (6 bases). V was pared by 5 bases and J by 0 bases, with 14 bases between. The CDR3 is made up of 16 amino acids. The germline CDR1 and CDR2 sequences are MDHEN and SYDVKM. The CDR3 sequence: CASSGAGVTSGNTIYF. The CDR3 nucleotides read TGTGCCAGCAGTGGGGCAGGGGTCACCTCTGGAAACACCATATATTTT. The variable domain in full, with the rest retrieved from reference TRBV28 and TRBJ1-3, is DVKVTQSSRYLVKRTGEKVFLECVQDMDHENMFWYRQDPGLGLRLIYFSYDVKMKEKGDIPEGYSVSREKKERFSLILESASTNQTSMYLCASSGAGVTSGNTIYFGEGSWLTVV.

V is TRBV19 and J is TRBJ1-1; 11 bases are shared with TRBD1. The junction had 7 bases not matched to a gene; V was cut back by 0 bases and J by 1 base. The germline V gene has CDR1 LNHDA and CDR2 SQIVND (reference sequence). The CDR3 spans 18 residues. As DNA, the CDR3 is TGTGCCAGTAGTATAGACGGGACAGGGGGGATCGGGAACACTGAAGCTTTCTTT. Amino acid sequence: CASSIDGTGGIGNTEAFF. Drawing the rest from reference TRBV19 and TRBJ1-1, the complete variable domain is DGGITQSPKYLFRKEGQNVTLSCEQNLNHDAMYWYRQDPGQGLRLIYYSQIVNDFQKGDIAEGYSVSREKKESFPLTVTSAQKNPTAFYLCASSIDGTGGIGNTEAFFGQGTRLTVV.

This rearrangement joins TRBV7-8 to TRBJ2-1; 7 bases agree with TRBD1. V lost 1 base and J lost 3; bases outside the gene matches: 3. The CDR3 extends over 15 amino acids. Germline V gives CDR1 SGHVS, CDR2 FQNEAQ. The CDR3 loop is CASSLGQGYYNEQFF. The CDR3 DNA reads as TGTGCCAGCAGCTTAGGACAGGGTTACTACAATGAGCAGTTCTTC.

The V call is TRBV24-1, the J call TRBJ2-3; D is possibly TRBD2 (7 bases). This CDR3 is built from 15 residues. Per germline, CDR1 KGHDR and CDR2 SFDVKD. V lost 7 bases and J lost 3, with 16 bases in between. The chain's CDR3 is CATSGGGASTDTQYF. The CDR3 DNA sequence: TGTGCCACCAGCGGAGGGGGGGCGTCGACAGATACGCAGTATTTT.

V gene TRBV5-5 combines with J gene TRBJ2-7; D might be TRBD1 (6 bases). V lost 3 bases and J 0 bases, leaving 13 bases between the germline ends. Germline assignment: CDR1 SGHKS and CDR2 YYEKEE (reference sequence). This CDR3 comprises 15 residues. Here the CDR3 reads CASSSGNRDSYEQYF. The CDR3 DNA is TGTGCCAGCAGCTCCGGGAACAGGGACTCCTACGAGCAGTACTTC.

This clone was seen just once. Other DNA sequences in this specimen translate into the identical CDR3. The chain joins TRBV3-1 (or the pseudogene TRBV3-2) to TRBJ1-2, with D possibly TRBD1 on 6 matching bases. Germline V CDR1 and CDR2: LGHDT, YNNKEL (reference sequence). The length of the CDR3 is 12 residues. Between the trimmed V and J ends, which lost 4 bases and 5 bases, there was a span of 8 bases. This CDR3 is CASSRTDYGYTF. CDR3 DNA: TGTGCCAGCAGCCGGACAGATTATGGCTACACCTTC.

The rearrangement uses TRBV24-1 and TRBJ2-1; TRBD2 aligns across 8 bases. V lost 1 base to trimming and J lost 7 bases; unmatched junction nucleotides: 8. The CDR3 length is 16 residues. CDR1 and CDR2 (germline): KGHDR, SFDVKD. The CDR3: CATSDFKSSGLNEQFF. CDR3 DNA sequence: TGTGCCACCAGTGATTTTAAGTCTAGCGGGCTAAATGAGCAGTTCTTC.

This clone was found once. The CDR3 bases are TGTGCTAGTGGTCGTAACCCCCCAGCGCCCAATCAGCCCCAGCATTTT. This sequence encodes CASGRNPPAPNQPQHF. The rearrangement joins TRBV12-5 to TRBJ1-5; unclear D gene. Germline CDR1 and CDR2: LGHNT and FRNRAP. The CDR3 runs 16 residues. V was pared by 5 bases and J by 3 bases, with 17 bases between.

The genes are TRBV5-1 and TRBJ1-1, with 7 bases fitting TRBD1. This CDR3 is built from 15 residues. V was pared by 0 bases and J by 3 bases, with 5 bases of the junction left unmatched. Per the germline V gene, CDR1 is SGHRS and CDR2 is YFSETQ. The CDR3 loop reads CASSLAAGGYTEAFF. The CDR3 DNA is TGCGCCAGCAGCTTGGCTGCAGGGGGGTACACTGAAGCTTTCTTT.

The chain uses TRBV4-1 and TRBJ2-5; 9 bases align to TRBD2. This CDR3 contains 16 residues. Germline V gene sequence: CDR1 MGHRA, CDR2 YSYEKL. The ends lost 1 base at V and 9 bases at J; junction bases unmatched: 12. DNA for the CDR3: TGCGCCAGCAGCCAAGGTCAGGGCGGGAGGGCGCAGGCCCAGTACTTC. Its protein is CASSQGQGGRAQAQYF.

This sequence joins TRBV7-2 and TRBJ2-2; 7 nucleotides match TRBD2. Losses at the gene ends were 6 bases for V and 1 base for J; bases not matched to a gene: 8. The germline gives CDR1 SGHTA, CDR2 FQGNSA. The CDR3 is 16 amino acids. The CDR3 region is CASSSFLAVNTGELFF. The CDR3 coding sequence is TGTGCCAGCAGTTCTTTTCTAGCGGTGAACACCGGGGAGCTGTTTTTT.